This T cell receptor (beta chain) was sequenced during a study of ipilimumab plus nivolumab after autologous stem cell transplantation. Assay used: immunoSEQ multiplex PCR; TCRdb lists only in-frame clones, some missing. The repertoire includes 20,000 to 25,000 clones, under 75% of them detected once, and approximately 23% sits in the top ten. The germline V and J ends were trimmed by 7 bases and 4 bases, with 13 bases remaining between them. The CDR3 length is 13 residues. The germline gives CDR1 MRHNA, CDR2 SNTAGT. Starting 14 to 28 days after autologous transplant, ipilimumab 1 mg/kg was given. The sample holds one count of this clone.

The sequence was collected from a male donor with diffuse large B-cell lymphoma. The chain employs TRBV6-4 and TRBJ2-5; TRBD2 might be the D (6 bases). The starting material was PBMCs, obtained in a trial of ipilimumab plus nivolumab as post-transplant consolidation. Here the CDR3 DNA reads TGTGCCAGCATGATGACTAGTTCAGAGACCCAGTACTTC. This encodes CASMMTSSETQYF.